This T cell receptor beta chain derives from a study of CD8 T cell repertoires and HIV-1 epitope variants. About the study: Separate wells received one of Twenty-five Gag or Nef variant peptides. Equal numbers of autologous T cell-negative cells presented antigen to enriched T cells. 1M T cells were kept uncultured as a baseline.

Study-level points and caveats: A handful of clonotypes recognized Nef KF9, one HW9, none TAALDMSHF.

Notes on this clone: Its antigen is currently unknown.

Sequencing used immunoSEQ multiplex PCR; TCRdb keeps in-frame clones, though not all of them. The table includes thousands of clones, approximately 70% detected once. This CDR3 contains 15 residues. The V and J ends lost 0 bases and 4 bases respectively, with 13 bases between them. Germline lookup yields CDR1 SGHNT and CDR2 YYREEE (reference sequence). This TCR derives from a male donor with HIV. The chain has TRBV5-4 and TRBJ2-5, with D possibly being TRBD1 (6 bases). The specimen sequenced was cultured CD8+ T cells derived from PBMCs. CDR3 loop: CASSLAGPQGETQYF. The CDR3 coding sequence is TGTGCCAGCAGCTTGGCCGGCCCACAGGGAGAGACCCAGTACTTC. Looking up the rest from reference TRBV5-4 and TRBJ2-5 gives the full variable domain: ETGVTQSPTHLIKTRGQQVTLRCSSQSGHNTVSWYQQALGQGPQFIFQYYREEENGRGNFPPRFSGLQFPNYSSELNVNALELDDSALYLCASSLAGPQGETQYFGPGTRLLVL.